This TCR beta chain is from a study of identical twins. This clonotype was seen many times. The antigen is not known. Overall study results and limits: Some out-of-frame alpha sequences were shared by twins, and these showed excess low generation probability. Invariant MAIT and iNKT cells are populations that could partly confound zero-insertion analyses. Abundant cord blood beta clonotypes carried fewer insertions; memory repertoires showed none.

The CDR3 has 15 amino acids. J gave up 4 bases and V 3 bases, and 6 bases lay outside the gene matches. TCRdb recomputed calls from the 5' RACE reads with MiXCR, one row per CDR3 protein. The sample holds some 460,000 distinct CDR3 sequences; approximately 15% are singletons and the top ten take 0.4% to 0.55%. This sample also appeared in a second study, on yellow fever vaccine responses in identical twins. Per that study: Reportedly, the response of twins' T cells to the vaccine seemed partly convergent, partly personalized.

This chain connects TRBV12-3 or TRBV12-4 to TRBJ2-1; 7 positions match TRBD1. What was sequenced was CD4+ T cells sorted from blood. This clonotype was obtained from a woman aged 18-29 years in good health. The CDR3 DNA is TGTGCCAGCAGTTTTGAGGGACAGACTTACAATGAGCAGTTCTTC. Translated, it gives CASSFEGQTYNEQFF.